This T cell receptor beta chain was observed in a study of a mutant IDH1 vaccine in newly diagnosed glioma (dated by TCRdb to the early 2020s). Describing the broader study: Vaccination began 4-6 weeks after radiotherapy alone, or alongside temozolomide cycles in the chemotherapy-containing groups. Of the roughly 34 treated patients, approximately 60% were male and approximately 38% were female, and a mean age of approximately 40 years was recorded. Before enrollment, most patients had been given radiochemotherapy with temozolomide as standard therapy, while the rest had received either radiotherapy alone or temozolomide alone. Visit V12 was the week-35 safety follow-up and visit V13 was the week-47 end of study. Peripheral blood was collected at six visits: V03 (baseline), V05, V07, V10, V12 and V13. Longitudinal TCRB deep sequencing was done for some 26 treated patients, wherever samples were available for exploratory analyses.

The study at large found these results: Vaccine-induced immune responses across multiple MHC alleles were detected in about 93% of patients. It was noted by the authors that analyses of patient blood samples could not be reproduced owing to sample limitations. Pseudoprogression seemed to be unrelated to changes in the top peripheral T cell clonotypes found by TCRB sequencing. Availability determined which PBMC samples were chosen for TCRB deep sequencing.

In light of the paper, this sample's time point label describes: week 35, safety follow-up. A 20-mer mutant IDH1 peptide at 300 micrograms in Montanide made up each vaccine dose, which was injected subcutaneously together with topical imiquimod. Patients received eight vaccinations in weeks 1, 3, 5, 7, 11, 15, 19 and 23, corresponding to visits V03 through V10. Donors had newly diagnosed WHO grade 3 or 4 IDH1-mutant astrocytomas with loss of nuclear ATRX. The samples were drawn from NOA16, a multicentre, single-arm, open-label phase I trial in Germany that tested a mutant IDH1 peptide vaccine in humans for the first time. Genomic DNA for TCRB sequencing was extracted from EDTA blood using the DNeasy Blood and Tissue Kit. Library generation was performed with the immunoSEQ multiplex PCR assay. Rearranged TCR beta chain sequences were amplified using the hsTCRB Kit according to the manufacturer's protocol. An Illumina MiSeq was used to sequence the TCRB libraries. Per the original workflow: The proprietary platform of the kit vendor was used for demultiplexing, trimming and gene mapping. TCRdb carries this immuneACCESS record with in-frame sequences only. Its versions omit some clonotypes, under half of them owing to an unresolved V gene in the studies checked, with the rest unexplained. That table is the source of V, J and clone size, and D and trimming were worked out from the DNA. The sample has about 60,000 clones on record, around 80% of them singletons. Of the sample, less than 4.5% is held by the ten largest clones.

In regard to this clone: This receptor's antigen is unknown. No much larger clone exists at a distance of one base, and base qualities are not known.

Here the sequenced sample was PBMCs, taken from a glioma patient whose treatment included an IDH1 peptide vaccine. This sequence was found in a man aged 25 to 40 with glioma.

The base sequence is TGTGCCACCAGCAGACTACCCGGGGCGGGGGGAGGCGAGCAGTACTTC. This translates into CATSRLPGAGGGEQYF. The chain couples TRBV15 to TRBJ2-7, and 8 bases in between align with TRBD2. Relative to germline, V is missing 2 bases and J is missing 6 bases, with 12 bases of the junction outside any gene match. Based on the germline V gene (reference sequence), the CDR1 and CDR2 sequences are LNHNV and YYDKDF. From the cysteine up to the phenylalanine, the CDR3 has a length of 16 residues. The entry retains the CDR3 DNA only, 48 bases that are in frame from base 1.